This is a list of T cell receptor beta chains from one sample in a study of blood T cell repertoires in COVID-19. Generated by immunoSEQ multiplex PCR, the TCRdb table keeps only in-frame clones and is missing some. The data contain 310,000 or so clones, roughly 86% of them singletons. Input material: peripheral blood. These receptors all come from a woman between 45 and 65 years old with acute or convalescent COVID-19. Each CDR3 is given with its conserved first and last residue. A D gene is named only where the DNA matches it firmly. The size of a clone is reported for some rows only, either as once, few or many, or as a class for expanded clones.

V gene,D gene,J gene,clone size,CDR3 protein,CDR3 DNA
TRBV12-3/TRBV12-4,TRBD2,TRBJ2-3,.,CASSPGLTDTQYF,TGTGCCAGCAGTCCGGGACTAACAGATACGCAGTATTTT
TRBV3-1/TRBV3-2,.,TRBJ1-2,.,CASSHRQGHNYGYTF,TGTGCCAGCAGCCATCGGCAGGGACATAACTATGGCTACACCTTC
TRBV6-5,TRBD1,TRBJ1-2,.,CASRNRGLYGYTF,TGTGCCAGCAGAAACAGGGGGCTTTATGGCTACACCTTC
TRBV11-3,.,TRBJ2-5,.,CASSPGQGRETQYF,TGTGCCAGCAGCCCCGGTCAGGGAAGGGAGACCCAGTACTTC
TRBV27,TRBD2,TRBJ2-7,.,CASSSSGTSYEQYF,TGTGCCAGCAGCTCTAGCGGGACCTCCTACGAGCAGTACTTC
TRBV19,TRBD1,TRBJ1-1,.,CASSRKPGTGGTEAFF,TGTGCCAGTAGTCGCAAACCCGGGACAGGGGGCACTGAAGCTTTCTTT
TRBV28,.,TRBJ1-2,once,CASSLAGDGYTF,TGTGCCAGCAGTTTGGCGGGAGATGGCTACACCTTC
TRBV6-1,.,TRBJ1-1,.,CASSGPAGGAMNTEAFF,TGTGCCAGCAGTGGGCCCGCCGGTGGGGCTATGAACACTGAAGCTTTCTTT
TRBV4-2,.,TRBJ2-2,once,CASSGPRDYTGELFF,TGTGCCAGCAGCGGCCCCCGGGACTACACCGGGGAGCTGTTTTTT
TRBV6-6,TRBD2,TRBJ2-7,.,CASSYSGGSISYEQYF,TGTGCCAGCAGTTACTCGGGAGGGTCGATCTCCTACGAGCAGTACTTC
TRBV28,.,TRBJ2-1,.,CASSTAQVAAQFF,TGTGCCAGCAGTACCGCCCAAGTGGCGGCGCAGTTCTTC
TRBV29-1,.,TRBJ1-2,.,CSVLKQGTYGYTF,TGCAGCGTTCTCAAGCAGGGGACCTATGGCTACACCTTC
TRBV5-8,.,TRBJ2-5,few,CASSLVRGKETQYF,TGTGCCAGCAGCTTGGTGAGGGGGAAAGAGACCCAGTACTTC
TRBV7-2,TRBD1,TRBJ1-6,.,CASSLYGDRGYNSPLHF,TGTGCCAGCAGCTTATATGGAGACAGGGGTTATAATTCACCCCTCCACTTT
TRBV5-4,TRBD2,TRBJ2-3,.,CASSSYSGTTSTDTQYF,TGTGCCAGCAGCTCCTATTCCGGGACTACTAGCACAGATACGCAGTATTTT
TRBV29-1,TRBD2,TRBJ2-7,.,CSVVWSSGYYEQYF,TGCAGCGTTGTGTGGTCTAGCGGGTACTACGAGCAGTACTTC
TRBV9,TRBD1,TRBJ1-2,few,CASPWDRNTF,TGTGCCAGCCCCTGGGACAGAAACACCTTC
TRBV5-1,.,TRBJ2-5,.,CASSRESMSRETQYF,TGCGCCAGCAGCCGGGAGAGCATGTCCAGGGAGACCCAGTACTTC
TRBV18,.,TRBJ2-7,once,CASSPPYLREQYF,TGTGCCAGCTCACCCCCTTATCTGAGGGAGCAGTACTTC
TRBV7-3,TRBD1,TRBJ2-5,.,CASTPHRDSQETQYF,TGTGCCAGCACCCCCCACCGGGACAGCCAAGAGACCCAGTACTTC
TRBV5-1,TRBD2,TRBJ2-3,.,CASSRGVQSTDTQYF,TGCGCCAGCAGCCGGGGGGTACAGAGCACAGATACGCAGTATTTT
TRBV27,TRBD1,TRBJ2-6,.,CASRTGISAGANVLTF,TGTGCCAGCAGGACAGGGATTTCAGCTGGGGCCAACGTCCTGACTTTC
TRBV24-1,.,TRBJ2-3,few,CATSDLTATSTDTQYF,TGTGCCACCAGTGATTTGACGGCGACTAGCACAGATACGCAGTATTTT
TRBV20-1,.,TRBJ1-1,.,CSARLFEAFF,TGCAGTGCTAGACTATTCGAAGCTTTCTTT
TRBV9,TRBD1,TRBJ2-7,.,CASSTRQGTYEQYF,TGTGCCAGCAGCACAAGACAGGGGACGTACGAGCAGTACTTC
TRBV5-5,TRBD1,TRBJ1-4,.,CASSLVGQGWSEKLFF,TGTGCCAGCAGCTTGGTAGGACAGGGGTGGAGTGAAAAACTGTTTTTT
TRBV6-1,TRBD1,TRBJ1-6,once,CASIDPTGGVRSPLHF,TGTGCCAGCATTGACCCGACAGGGGGGGTACGTTCACCCCTCCACTTT
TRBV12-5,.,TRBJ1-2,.,CASGLPGTRRGYTF,TGTGCTAGTGGTTTGCCCGGGACAAGACGTGGCTACACCTTC
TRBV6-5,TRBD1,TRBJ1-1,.,CASSRQGNTEAFF,TGTGCCAGCAGCCGACAGGGAAACACTGAAGCTTTCTTT
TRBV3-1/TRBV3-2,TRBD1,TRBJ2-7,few,CASSQDWTGNFEQYF,TGTGCCAGCAGCCAAGATTGGACAGGAAACTTCGAGCAGTACTTC
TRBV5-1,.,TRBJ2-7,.,CASSLQVSSYEQYF,TGCGCCAGCAGCTTACAGGTCTCCTCCTACGAGCAGTACTTC
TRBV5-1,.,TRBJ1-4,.,CASRPRGANEKLFF,TGCGCCAGCAGGCCGAGAGGCGCAAATGAAAAACTGTTTTTT
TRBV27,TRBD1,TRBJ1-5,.,CASSPHRTGRDQPQHF,TGTGCCAGCAGTCCCCATCGGACAGGGAGGGATCAGCCCCAGCATTTT
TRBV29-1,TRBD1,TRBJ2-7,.,CSASRTGVYEQYF,TGCAGCGCTTCCCGGACAGGAGTTTACGAGCAGTACTTC
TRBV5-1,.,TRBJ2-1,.,CASSAGGYSSYNEQFF,TGCGCCAGCAGCGCCGGGGGTTATAGCTCCTACAATGAGCAGTTCTTC
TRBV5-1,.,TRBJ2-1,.,CASSPQGFNEQFF,TGCGCCAGCAGCCCCCAGGGATTCAATGAGCAGTTCTTC
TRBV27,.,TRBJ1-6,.,CASSPRGVFSSGNSPLHF,TGTGCCAGCAGCCCACGAGGAGTCTTCTCTTCCGGTAATTCACCCCTCCACTTT
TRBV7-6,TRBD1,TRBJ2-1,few,CASSLLGTGGFNEQFF,TGTGCCAGCAGCTTACTCGGGACAGGGGGTTTCAATGAGCAGTTCTTC
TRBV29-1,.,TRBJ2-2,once,CSVPRSGVAGELFF,TGCAGCGTCCCACGGTCAGGGGTGGCCGGGGAGCTGTTTTTT
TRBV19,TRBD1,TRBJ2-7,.,CASRSVTGGSYEQYF,TGTGCCAGCCGTTCGGTGACAGGGGGCTCCTACGAGCAGTACTTC
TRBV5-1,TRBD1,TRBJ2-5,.,CASSSQGAQETQYF,TGCGCCAGCAGCTCGCAGGGGGCCCAAGAGACCCAGTACTTC
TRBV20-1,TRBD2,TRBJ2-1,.,CSASWGGAGNEQFF,TGCAGTGCGAGTTGGGGAGGGGCCGGTAATGAGCAGTTCTTC
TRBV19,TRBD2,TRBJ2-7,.,CASRSGGSSSYEQYF,TGTGCCAGTAGATCGGGGGGGTCGAGCTCCTACGAGCAGTACTTC
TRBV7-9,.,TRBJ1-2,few,CASSLGQGSSGYTF,TGTGCCAGCAGCTTGGGGCAGGGTTCGTCTGGCTACACCTTC
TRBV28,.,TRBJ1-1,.,CASSLWGASTEAFF,TGTGCCAGCAGTTTATGGGGGGCGAGCACTGAAGCTTTCTTT
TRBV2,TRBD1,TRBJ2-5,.,CASRGTGLIPQETQYF,TGTGCCAGCAGAGGGACAGGGCTTATACCCCAAGAGACCCAGTACTTC
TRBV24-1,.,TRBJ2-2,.,CATSAPEVHPTGELFF,TGTGCCACCAGTGCACCCGAAGTACACCCCACCGGGGAGCTGTTTTTT
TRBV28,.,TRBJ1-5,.,CASSLGGARQPQHF,TGTGCCAGCAGTTTAGGTGGGGCTAGGCAGCCCCAGCATTTT
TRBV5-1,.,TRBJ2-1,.,CASSLDVRNEQFF,TGCGCCAGCAGCTTGGATGTGAGGAATGAGCAGTTCTTC
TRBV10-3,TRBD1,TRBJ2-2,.,CAISPGTGVFGELFF,TGTGCCATCAGTCCCGGGACAGGGGTGTTCGGGGAGCTGTTTTTT